What follows are 14 T cell receptor beta chains derived from one specimen sequenced in a study of CD8+ T cells in alopecia areata. Sequencing used cDNA as its template, made by extracting RNA and reverse transcribing it. Assay: immunoSEQ multiplex PCR; the TCRdb copy retains only in-frame clones and omits some. Among about 210,000 clones, under 70% were seen once, and the ten largest hold more than 3.5%. Sample treatment: oral pan-JAK inhibitor, 5-10 mg twice daily. This specimen consisted of CD4+ T cells sorted from blood, obtained at week 4, from a patient treated with tofacitinib. Receptors were obtained from a human donor with alopecia areata.

The V gene is TRBV2, the J gene TRBJ1-2; D is uncertain. CDR3 length: 14 amino acids. V was trimmed by 8 bases and J by 4 bases, leaving 17 bases between them. Per germline, CDR1 SNHLY and CDR2 FYNNEI. CDR3 nucleotides: TGTGCCAGCGGAGTGTTAGGGTATGGCTATGGCTACACCTTC. Translated: CASGVLGYGYGYTF.

The gene calls are TRBV5-1 and TRBJ2-7; 13 bases are a match to TRBD2. J was trimmed by 5 bases and V by 4 bases; bases with no gene match: 6. This CDR3 region has 15 residues. Germline CDR1 SGHRS, CDR2 YFSETQ. CDR3 sequence reads: CASSATSGGAHEQYF. CDR3 nucleotides: TGCGCCAGCAGCGCTACTAGCGGGGGGGCCCACGAGCAGTACTTC.

Of note for this clone: Other DNA sequences in the sample encode the same CDR3. This rearrangement joins TRBV11-2 to TRBJ2-2, with a tentative D call TRBD1 (5 bases). The CDR3 has 13 residues. Trimming shortened V by 1 base and J by 5 bases, and 5 bases separated the two germline ends. The germline CDR1 and CDR2 sequences are SGHAT and FQNNGV. CDR3 region: CASSLAGTGELFF. In DNA, the CDR3 is TGTGCCAGCAGCTTAGCAGGGACCGGGGAGCTGTTTTTT. Full variable domain (rest looked up from reference TRBV11-2 and TRBJ2-2): EAGVAQSPRYKIIEKRQSVAFWCNPISGHATLYWYQQILGQGPKLLIQFQNNGVVDDSQLPKDRFSAERLKGVDSTLKIQPAKLEDSAVYLCASSLAGTGELFFGEGSRLTVL.

The chain employs TRBV29-1 and TRBJ2-7; TRBD1 aligns across 11 bases. The V segment lost 4 bases and the J segment 2 bases; nucleotides outside the gene matches: 7. Germline V gene sequence: CDR1 SQVTM, CDR2 ANQGSEA. There are 15 residues in the CDR3. The CDR3 DNA sequence: TGCAGCGTTGGGGACAGGGGGATGAACACCTACGAGCAGTACTTC. Residues: CSVGDRGMNTYEQYF.

This chain joins TRBV5-1 and TRBJ2-3; 8 bases fit TRBD1. In germline, CDR1 is SGHRS, CDR2 YFSETQ. The CDR3 loop spans 16 amino acids. J lost 1 base, V lost 1 base, and 5 bases had no gene match. The CDR3 nucleotides are TGCGCCAGCAGCTTGCAATTGGGACAGGGCACAGATACGCAGTATTTT. It codes for CASSLQLGQGTDTQYF.

This clone was seen a few times. The DNA of the CDR3 is TGTGCCAGCAGCCTCGAGCGAAAGTCAACAGATACGCAGTATTTT. It yields the protein CASSLERKSTDTQYF. V and J are TRBV5-6 and TRBJ2-3; D call uncertain. The germline V and J ends were trimmed by 4 bases and 3 bases, with 15 bases remaining between them. Germline V CDR1 and CDR2: SGHDT, YYEEEE. The CDR3 spans 15 residues.

The V and J genes are TRBV15 and TRBJ2-2, with 10 bases that match TRBD2. V shed 0 bases and J 1 base; nucleotides not matched to a gene: 2. The CDR3 is 17 amino acids. The germline V gene has CDR1 LNHNV and CDR2 YYDKDF (reference sequence). The CDR3 protein is CATSRELAGENTGELFF. CDR3 bases: TGTGCCACCAGCAGAGAGCTAGCGGGGGAGAACACCGGGGAGCTGTTTTTT.

The V call is TRBV6-5, the J call TRBJ1-5, with TRBD1 identical over 10 bases. The CDR3 runs 14 residues. The germline CDR1 and CDR2 sequences are MNHEY and SVGAGI. The V and J ends lost 4 bases and 6 bases, in that order; junction bases with no gene match: 3. CDR3 DNA: TGTGCCAGCAGTTGGACAGGGGGTAGTCAGCCCCAGCATTTT. This codes for CASSWTGGSQPQHF.

The V and J genes are TRBV11-3 and TRBJ2-3; the D gene is possibly TRBD2 (5 bases). This CDR3 region has 14 residues. Trimming took 3 bases from V and 2 from J, leaving 9 bases between them. Germline CDR1 reads SGHNT; CDR2 reads YENEEA. The CDR3 DNA sequence: TGTGCCAGCAGCTTTGAGGACTCCACAGATACGCAGTATTTT. Its translation: CASSFEDSTDTQYF.

Concerning this clone: No conserved phenylalanine or tryptophan is present at the end of the CDR3, so a read error is the likely explanation. It is unclear where the CDR3 begins or ends on the DNA, so no DNA is shown, and the CDR3 is as TCRdb lists it. The rearrangement links TRBV7-9 to TRBJ1-4. CDR1 is SEHNR, CDR2 FQNEAQ, per germline (reference sequence). The CDR3 has 9 residues if both end residues are counted. CDR3 sequence: CASRPGALS.

This clone was observed a handful of times. V usage is TRBV10-3 and J usage is TRBJ2-5, with no clear D. V was cut by 2 bases and J by 1 base, with 8 bases left in between. Germline V gives CDR1 ENHRY, CDR2 SYGVKD. This CDR3 spans 14 amino acids. The CDR3 bases are TGTGCCATCAGTGAGAGGCAGACCCAAGAGACCCAGTACTTC. As protein: CAISERQTQETQYF.

This clone was detected a few times. This chain joins TRBV9 and TRBJ2-1, with unresolved D. This CDR3 region has 13 residues. The germline gives CDR1 SGDLS, CDR2 YYNGEE. V gave up 3 bases and J gave up 3 bases, with 7 bases separating them. In nucleotides, the CDR3 is TGTGCCAGCAGCGGACCCAGCTACAATGAGCAGTTCTTC. This gives the protein CASSGPSYNEQFF.

Worth noting for this clone: Other DNA variants within this sample encode the same CDR3. The rearrangement uses TRBV2 and TRBJ2-5; tentatively, D is TRBD1 or TRBD2 (6 bases each). Per the germline V gene, CDR1 is SNHLY and CDR2 is FYNNEI. The CDR3 totals 14 residues. V shed 1 base and J shed 4 bases, with 10 bases lying between them. CDR3 protein: CASSEGRGGETQYF. CDR3 coding DNA: TGTGCCAGCAGTGAAGGCAGGGGAGGAGAGACCCAGTACTTC.

This clone showed up just once. The chain uses TRBV10-3 and TRBJ2-5, with 12 bases fitting TRBD2. CDR1 and CDR2 (germline): ENHRY, SYGVKD. The CDR3 runs to 15 residues. V shed 4 bases, J shed 4 bases, and the junction held 4 bases outside the gene matches. The CDR3 region is CAISALAGGRETQYF. For the CDR3, the DNA is TGTGCCATCAGTGCCCTAGCGGGAGGGAGAGAGACCCAGTACTTC.